The source of this TCR beta chain is a study of blood T cells in healthy people across ages. Through a sample-barcoded 5' primer and a J-beta primer mix, a second PCR was run for roughly 6 to 11 cycles. TCRdb fed the 5' RACE reads into MiXCR, producing one record per CDR3 protein. The data show roughly 800,000 distinct CDR3 sequences, around 25% seen once. V dropped 2 bases and J dropped 0 bases, with 12 bases sitting between them. CDR1 is SGHRS and CDR2 is YFSETQ in the germline V gene. CDR3 length: 15 residues. This sample also belongs to another study, concerning T cells of mothers and their children. Per that paper: The donor cohort consisted of a few healthy Caucasian mothers and their six children.

Sequencing input: blood. This TCR was sampled from a boy aged 5-17 years in good health. The chain recombines TRBV5-1 with TRBJ2-7, with D uncertain. DNA of the CDR3: TGCGCCAGCAGCTTCGAAGCGTTTAGCTCCTACGAGCAGTACTTC. Translation gives CASSFEAFSSYEQYF. Looking up the rest from reference TRBV5-1 and TRBJ2-7 gives the full variable domain: KAGVTQTPRYLIKTRGQQVTLSCSPISGHRSVSWYQQTPGQGLQFLFEYFSETQRNKGNFPGRFSGRQFSNSRSEMNVSTLELGDSALYLCASSFEAFSSYEQYFGPGTRLTVT.